The 6 T cell receptor beta chains below were found in one sample sequenced in a study of cytomegalovirus exposure and HLA in healthy donors. This PCR relied on a set of 60 Vbeta primers and 13 Jbeta primers. Produced via immunoSEQ multiplex PCR; TCRdb's table is partial and in-frame only. This sample has roughly 140,000 clones, with 70% to 85% found just once. The material sequenced was PBMCs. The receptors derive from a woman aged 45 to 65 in good health and CMV-seropositive.

The chain has TRBV5-1 and TRBJ2-4, with TRBD2 identical over 10 bases. This CDR3 comprises 16 residues. Germline trimming cut 4 bases from V and 1 base from J; bases unmatched to any gene: 5. The germline CDR1 and CDR2 sequences are SGHRS and YFSETQ. CDR3 DNA: TGCGCCAGCAGCATGAGCGGGGGGGCCGCCAAAAACATTCAGTACTTC. This encodes CASSMSGGAAKNIQYF.

This clone was observed once. The chain combines TRBV11-2 with TRBJ2-1; D uncertain. The V end was cut by 2 bases, the J end by 3 bases, with 14 bases between. The germline gives CDR1 SGHAT, CDR2 FQNNGV. The CDR3 is made up of 16 amino acids. CDR3 sequence reads: CASSLMAQVSYNEQFF. CDR3 nucleotides: TGTGCCAGCAGCTTAATGGCTCAGGTGAGCTACAATGAGCAGTTCTTC.

This sequence joins TRBV2 and TRBJ1-6; 10 positions match TRBD1. Germline V gene sequence: CDR1 SNHLY, CDR2 FYNNEI. This CDR3 has 14 amino acids. V was pared by 7 bases and J by 7 bases, with 4 bases of the junction left unmatched. The CDR3 nucleotides are TGTGCCAGCAAGCCGGGACAGGGGAATTCACCCCTCCACTTT. It yields the protein CASKPGQGNSPLHF.

The chain carries TRBV18 and TRBJ2-3; D perhaps matches TRBD2 (7 bases). This CDR3 is 15 amino acids long. V was clipped by 2 bases and J by 5 bases, with 14 bases between them. Germline V gene data show CDR1 as KGHSH and CDR2 as LQKENI. CDR3 amino acids: CASSPVAGAGDTQYF. CDR3 sequence (DNA): TGTGCCAGCTCACCAGTCGCGGGGGCGGGAGATACGCAGTATTTT.

The gene calls are TRBV7-9 and TRBJ2-3, with a possible D match to TRBD2 (6 bases). The length of the CDR3 is 15 residues. Trimming left V 0 bases short and J 2 bases short, with 9 bases between. Germline V gene data show CDR1 as SEHNR and CDR2 as FQNEAQ (reference sequence). CDR3: CASSLAPGDTDTQYF. The CDR3 DNA reads as TGTGCCAGCAGCTTAGCGCCGGGGGACACAGATACGCAGTATTTT.

This chain connects TRBV9 to TRBJ2-7; 9 positions agree with TRBD1. The J segment lost 6 bases and the V segment lost 3 bases, leaving 7 bases of the junction unmatched. The CDR3 runs 14 residues. The germline CDR1 and CDR2 sequences are SGDLS and YYNGEE. CDR3 DNA: TGTGCCAGCAGCGCCGGGACAGGGATTTCCGAGCAGTACTTC. Translation: CASSAGTGISEQYF. Full variable domain (rest looked up from reference TRBV9 and TRBJ2-7): DSGVTQTPKHLITATGQRVTLRCSPRSGDLSVYWYQQSLDQGLQFLIQYYNGEERAKGNILERFSAQQFPDLHSELNLSSLELGDSALYFCASSAGTGISEQYFGPGTRLTVT.